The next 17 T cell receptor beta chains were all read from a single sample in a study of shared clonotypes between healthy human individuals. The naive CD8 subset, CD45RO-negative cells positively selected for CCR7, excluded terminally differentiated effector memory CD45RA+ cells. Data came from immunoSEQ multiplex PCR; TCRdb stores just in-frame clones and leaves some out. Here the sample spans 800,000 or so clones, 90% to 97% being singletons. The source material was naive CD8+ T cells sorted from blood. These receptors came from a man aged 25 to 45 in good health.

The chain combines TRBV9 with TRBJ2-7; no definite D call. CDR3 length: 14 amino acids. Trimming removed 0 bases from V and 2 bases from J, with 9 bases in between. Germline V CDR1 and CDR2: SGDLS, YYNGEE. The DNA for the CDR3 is TGTGCCAGCAGCGTAGGCGATCCGGCCTACGAGCAGTACTTC. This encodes CASSVGDPAYEQYF.

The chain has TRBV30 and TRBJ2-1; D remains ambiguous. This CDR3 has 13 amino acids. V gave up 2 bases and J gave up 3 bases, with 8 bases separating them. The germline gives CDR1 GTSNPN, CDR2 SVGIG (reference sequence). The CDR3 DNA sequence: TGTGCCTGGAGTTGGGGAAACTACAATGAGCAGTTCTTC. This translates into CAWSWGNYNEQFF.

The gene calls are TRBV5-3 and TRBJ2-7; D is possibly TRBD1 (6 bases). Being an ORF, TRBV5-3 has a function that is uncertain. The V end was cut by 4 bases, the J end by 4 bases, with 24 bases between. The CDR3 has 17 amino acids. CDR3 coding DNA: TGTGCCAGAAGCGTGGGGCTGCCGGGGACAAGCCATTACGAGCAGTACTTC. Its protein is CARSVGLPGTSHYEQYF.

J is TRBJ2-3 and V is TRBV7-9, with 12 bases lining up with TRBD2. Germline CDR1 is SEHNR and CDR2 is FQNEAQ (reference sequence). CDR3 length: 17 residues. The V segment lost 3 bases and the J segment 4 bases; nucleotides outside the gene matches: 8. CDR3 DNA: TGTGCCAGCAGCTTCCCAGCGACTAGCGGGAGTTCAGATACGCAGTATTTT. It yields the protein CASSFPATSGSSDTQYF.

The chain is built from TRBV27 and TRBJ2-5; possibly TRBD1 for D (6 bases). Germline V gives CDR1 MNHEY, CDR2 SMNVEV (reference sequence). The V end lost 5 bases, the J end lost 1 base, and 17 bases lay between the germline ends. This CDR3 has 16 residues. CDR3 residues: CASSPSGVPLQETQYF. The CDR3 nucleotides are TGTGCCAGCAGTCCTTCAGGGGTTCCGCTCCAAGAGACCCAGTACTTC.

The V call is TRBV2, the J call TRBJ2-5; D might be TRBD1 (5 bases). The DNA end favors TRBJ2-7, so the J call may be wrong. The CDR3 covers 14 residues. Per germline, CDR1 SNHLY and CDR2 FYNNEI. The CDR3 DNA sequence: TGTGCCAGCAGTGACAGGGAAGACTTCCACGAGCAGTACTTC. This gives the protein CASSDREDFHEQYF.

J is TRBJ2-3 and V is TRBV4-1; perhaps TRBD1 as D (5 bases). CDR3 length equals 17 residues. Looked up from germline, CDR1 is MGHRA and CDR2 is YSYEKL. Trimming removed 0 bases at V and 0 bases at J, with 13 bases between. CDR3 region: CASSQDTPGSSTDTQYF. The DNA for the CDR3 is TGCGCCAGCAGCCAAGATACTCCAGGGTCAAGCACAGATACGCAGTATTTT.

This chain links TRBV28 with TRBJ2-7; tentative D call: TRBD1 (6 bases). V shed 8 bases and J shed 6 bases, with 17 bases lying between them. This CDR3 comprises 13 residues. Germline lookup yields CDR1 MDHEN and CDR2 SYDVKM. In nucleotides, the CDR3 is TGTGCCAGCTCCGGACAGCTTTTTTCCGAGCAGTACTTC. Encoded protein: CASSGQLFSEQYF.

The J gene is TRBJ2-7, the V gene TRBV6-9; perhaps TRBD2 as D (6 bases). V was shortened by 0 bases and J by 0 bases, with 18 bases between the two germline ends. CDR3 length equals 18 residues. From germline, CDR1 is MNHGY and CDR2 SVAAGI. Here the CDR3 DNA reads TGTGCCAGCAGTTATTCGATACGGGGGAGCCCCTTCTCCTACGAGCAGTACTTC. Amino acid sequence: CASSYSIRGSPFSYEQYF.

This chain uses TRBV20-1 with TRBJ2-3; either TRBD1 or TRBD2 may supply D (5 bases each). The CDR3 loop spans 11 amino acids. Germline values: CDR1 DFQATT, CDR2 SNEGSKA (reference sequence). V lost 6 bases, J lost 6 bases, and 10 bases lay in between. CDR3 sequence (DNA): TGCAGTGCCCCGGGGACGGATACGCAGTATTTT. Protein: CSAPGTDTQYF.

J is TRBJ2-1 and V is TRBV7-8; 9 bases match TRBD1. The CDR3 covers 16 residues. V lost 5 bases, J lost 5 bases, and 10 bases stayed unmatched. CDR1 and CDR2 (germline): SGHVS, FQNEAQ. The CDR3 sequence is CASSPSGGQGDNEQFF. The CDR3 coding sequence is TGTGCCAGCAGCCCCTCCGGGGGACAGGGCGACAATGAGCAGTTCTTC.

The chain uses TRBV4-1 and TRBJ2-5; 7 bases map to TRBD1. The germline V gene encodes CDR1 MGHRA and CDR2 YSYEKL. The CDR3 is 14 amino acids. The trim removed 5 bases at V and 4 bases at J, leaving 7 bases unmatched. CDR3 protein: CASSARQGPETQYF. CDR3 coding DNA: TGCGCCAGCAGCGCTAGACAGGGCCCAGAGACCCAGTACTTC.

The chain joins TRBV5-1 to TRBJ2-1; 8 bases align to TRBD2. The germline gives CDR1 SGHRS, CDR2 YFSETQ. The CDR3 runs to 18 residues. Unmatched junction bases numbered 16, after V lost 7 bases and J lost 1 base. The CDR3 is CASRPPASGSTSYNEQFF. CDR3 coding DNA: TGCGCCAGCCGACCCCCGGCTAGCGGGTCTACTTCCTACAATGAGCAGTTCTTC.

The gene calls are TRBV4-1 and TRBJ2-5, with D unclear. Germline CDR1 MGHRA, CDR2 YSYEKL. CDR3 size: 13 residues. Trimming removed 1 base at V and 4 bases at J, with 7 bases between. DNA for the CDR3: TGCGCCAGCAGCCAAGTTTTTCCAGAGACCCAGTACTTC. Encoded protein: CASSQVFPETQYF.

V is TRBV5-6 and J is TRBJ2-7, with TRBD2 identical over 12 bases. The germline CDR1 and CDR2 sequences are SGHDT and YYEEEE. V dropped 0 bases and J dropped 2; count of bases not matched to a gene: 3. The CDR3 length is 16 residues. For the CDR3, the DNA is TGTGCCAGCAGCTTGGTCCTAGCGGGAGGGACCTACGAGCAGTACTTC. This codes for CASSLVLAGGTYEQYF. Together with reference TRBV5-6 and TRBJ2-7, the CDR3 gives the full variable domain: DAGVTQSPTHLIKTRGQQVTLRCSPKSGHDTVSWYQQALGQGPQFIFQYYEEEERQRGNFPDRFSGHQFPNYSSELNVNALLLGDSALYLCASSLVLAGGTYEQYFGPGTRLTVT.

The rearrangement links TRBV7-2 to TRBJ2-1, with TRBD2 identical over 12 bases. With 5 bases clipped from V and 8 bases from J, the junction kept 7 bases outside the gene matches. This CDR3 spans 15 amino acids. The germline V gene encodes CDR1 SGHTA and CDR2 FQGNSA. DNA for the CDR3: TGTGCCAGCAGCCCTTGGACTAGCGGGATTGATGAGCAGTTCTTC. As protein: CASSPWTSGIDEQFF.

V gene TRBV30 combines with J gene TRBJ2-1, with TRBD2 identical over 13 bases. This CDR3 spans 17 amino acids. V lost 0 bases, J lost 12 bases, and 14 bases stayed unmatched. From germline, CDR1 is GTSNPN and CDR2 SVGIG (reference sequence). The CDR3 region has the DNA TGTGCCTGGAGTGTACTGAGAGGACTAGCGGGAGCTGGAGGGCAGTTCTTC. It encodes CAWSVLRGLAGAGGQFF. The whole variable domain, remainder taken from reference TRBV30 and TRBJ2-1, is SQTIHQWPATLVQPVGSPLSLECTVEGTSNPNLYWYRQAAGRGLQLLFYSVGIGQISSEVPQNLSASRPQDRQFILSSKKLLLSDSGFYLCAWSVLRGLAGAGGQFFGPGTRLTVL.